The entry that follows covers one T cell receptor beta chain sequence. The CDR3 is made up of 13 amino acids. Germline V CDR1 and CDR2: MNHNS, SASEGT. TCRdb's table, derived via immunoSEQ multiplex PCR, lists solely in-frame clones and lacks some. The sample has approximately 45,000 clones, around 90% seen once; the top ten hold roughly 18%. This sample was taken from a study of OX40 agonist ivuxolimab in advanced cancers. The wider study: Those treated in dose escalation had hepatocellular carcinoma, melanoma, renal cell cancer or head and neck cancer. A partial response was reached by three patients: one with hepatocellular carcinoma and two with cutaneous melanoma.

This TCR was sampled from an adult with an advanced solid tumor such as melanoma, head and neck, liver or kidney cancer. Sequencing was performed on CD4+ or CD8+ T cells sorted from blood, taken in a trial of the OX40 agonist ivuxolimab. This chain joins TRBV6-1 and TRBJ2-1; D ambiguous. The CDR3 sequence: CATASLKVDEQFF. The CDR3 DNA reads TGTGCTACCGCGTCGTTAAAGGTGGATGAGCAGTTCTTC.